Below, one T cell receptor (beta chain) is given with its context. This record belongs to a study of T cells after yellow fever vaccination. In TCRdb, the 5' RACE reads were re-called with MiXCR into one record per CDR3 protein. The sample yields 170,000 or so distinct CDR3 sequences, roughly 6.2% seen once. This CDR3 region has 12 residues. Germline V CDR1 and CDR2: SGHTA, FQGNSA. The V end lost 1 base, the J end lost 8 bases, and 8 bases lay between the germline ends. The V call is TRBV7-2, the J call TRBJ1-2, with no clear D. This material consisted of CD4+ T cells sorted from PBMCs, taken on the day of the first yellow fever vaccination. The sequence was collected from a young man who received the YFV17D yellow fever vaccine. CDR3 nucleotides: TGTGCCAGCAGCTTAGTTTGTGTGGGCTACACCTTC. This translates into CASSLVCVGYTF. Combining the CDR3 with reference TRBV7-2 and TRBJ1-2 gives the whole variable domain GAGVSQSPSNKVTEKGKDVELRCDPISGHTALYWYRQSLGQGLEFLIYFQGNSAPDKSGLPSDRFSAERTGGSVSTLTIQRTQQEDSAVYLCASSLVCVGYTFGSGTRLTVV.